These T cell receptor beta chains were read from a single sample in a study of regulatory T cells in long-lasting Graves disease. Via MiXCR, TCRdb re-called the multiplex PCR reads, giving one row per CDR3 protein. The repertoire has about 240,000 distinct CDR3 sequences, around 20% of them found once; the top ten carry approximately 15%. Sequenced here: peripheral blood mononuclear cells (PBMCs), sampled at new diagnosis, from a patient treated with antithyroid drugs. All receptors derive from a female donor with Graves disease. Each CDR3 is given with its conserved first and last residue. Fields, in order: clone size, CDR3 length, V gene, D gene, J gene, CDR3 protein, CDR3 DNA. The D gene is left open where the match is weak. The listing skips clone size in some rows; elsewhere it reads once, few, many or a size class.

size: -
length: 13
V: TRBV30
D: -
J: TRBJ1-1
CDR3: CAWSGTRNTEAFF
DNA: TGTGCCTGGAGTGGGACGAGGAACACTGAAGCTTTCTTT

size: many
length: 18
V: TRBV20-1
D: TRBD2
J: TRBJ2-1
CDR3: CSARDRRSIAGRYNEQFF
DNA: TGCAGTGCTAGAGATCGTAGATCCATAGCGGGCAGATACAATGAGCAGTTCTTC

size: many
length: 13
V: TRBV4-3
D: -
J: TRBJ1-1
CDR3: CASSQESYTEAFF
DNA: TGCGCCAGCAGCCAAGAATCTTACACTGAAGCTTTCTTT

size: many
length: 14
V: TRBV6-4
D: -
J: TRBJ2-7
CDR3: CASSYSTAPYEQYF
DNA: TGTGCCAGCAGTTACTCGACAGCTCCCTACGAGCAGTACTTC

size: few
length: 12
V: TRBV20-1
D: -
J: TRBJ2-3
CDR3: CGAREVPDTQYF
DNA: TGCGGTGCCAGGGAGGTCCCAGATACGCAGTATTTT

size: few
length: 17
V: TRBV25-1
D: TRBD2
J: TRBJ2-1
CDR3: CASSDPLASGSYNEQFF
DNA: TGTGCCAGCAGTGATCCCTTAGCTAGCGGGTCCTACAATGAGCAGTTCTTC

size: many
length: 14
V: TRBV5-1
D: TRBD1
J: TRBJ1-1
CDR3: CASSLDGTGVTAFF
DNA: TGCGCCAGCAGCTTAGACGGCACAGGGGTTACAGCTTTCTTT

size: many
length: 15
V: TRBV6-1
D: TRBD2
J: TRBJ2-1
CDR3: CASRPLAAPYNEQFF
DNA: TGTGCCAGCAGACCACTAGCGGCGCCCTACAATGAGCAGTTCTTC

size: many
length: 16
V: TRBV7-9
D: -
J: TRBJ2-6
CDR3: CASSFTIRSGANVLTF
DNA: TGTGCCAGCAGCTTCACTATCCGCTCTGGGGCCAACGTCCTGACTTTC

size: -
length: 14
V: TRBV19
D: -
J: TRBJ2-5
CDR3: CASSIPGSGKTQYF
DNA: TGTGCCAGTAGTATTCCGGGCAGTGGAAAGACCCAGTACTTC

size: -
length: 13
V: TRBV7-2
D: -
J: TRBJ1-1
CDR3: CASGYGGNTEAFF
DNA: TGTGCCAGCGGCTACGGGGGAAACACTGAAGCTTTCTTT

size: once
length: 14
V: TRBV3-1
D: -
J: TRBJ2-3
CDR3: CASRLQKSTDTQYF
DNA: TGTGCCAGCAGGCTACAGAAAAGCACAGATACGCAGTATTTT

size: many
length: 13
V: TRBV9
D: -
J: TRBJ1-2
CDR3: CASSLRLGEGYTF
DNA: TGTGCCAGCAGCCTTCGACTTGGGGAAGGCTACACCTTC

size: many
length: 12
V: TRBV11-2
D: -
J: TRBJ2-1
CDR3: CASSPATDEQFF
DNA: TGTGCCAGCAGCCCCGCCACAGATGAGCAGTTCTTC

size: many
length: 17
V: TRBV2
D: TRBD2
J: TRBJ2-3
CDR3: CASTAASGELSTDTQYF
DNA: TGTGCCAGCACGGCGGCTAGCGGGGAACTTAGCACAGATACGCAGTATTTT

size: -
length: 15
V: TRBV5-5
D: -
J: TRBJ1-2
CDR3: CASSLGGIQGYGYTF
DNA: TGTGCCAGCAGCTTGGGAGGGATTCAAGGCTATGGCTACACCTTC

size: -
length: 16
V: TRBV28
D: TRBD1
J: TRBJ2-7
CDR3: CASNPRKRTGVYEQYF
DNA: TGTGCCAGCAACCCACGGAAAAGGACAGGAGTTTACGAGCAGTACTTC

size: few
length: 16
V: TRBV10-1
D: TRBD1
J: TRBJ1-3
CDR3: CATGSGQGIAGNTIYF
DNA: TGCGCCACCGGCTCGGGACAGGGGATTGCTGGAAACACCATATATTTT